This TCR beta chain appears in the sequencing data of a study of beta chain features in type 1 diabetes. Overall study: Age, gender and cell yields were similar between patients and healthy donors. General study findings and limits: The study found moderately but significantly shorter TCRB CDR3s in all four CD4+ subsets of Type 1 diabetes patients. Equally in patients and controls, PCR might preferentially amplify shorter templates.

V lost 4 bases and J 7 bases, leaving 11 bases between the germline ends. Germline values: CDR1 SGHNT, CDR2 YYREEE (reference sequence). CDR3 size: 13 residues. Investigators reverse transcribed all isolated RNA, so they sequenced expressed TCRB transcripts. Mean read depth for naive, central memory and regulatory T cell samples was 3.5 million to 4.5 million reads. Profiled with immunoSEQ multiplex PCR; TCRdb holds only in-frame clones, not every one. The sample holds a few hundred thousand clones, over 20% seen once. In all sorted populations, purity surpassed 98%. This clone was counted a few times. No antigen is known for it.

The sequencing input was naive CD4+ T cells from blood. The source of this sequence is a woman in her thirties or forties with type 1 diabetes. The rearrangement links TRBV5-4 to TRBJ2-2; D not certain. CDR3 sequence reads: CASSPNRDGELFF. In DNA form, the CDR3 reads TGTGCCAGCAGCCCAAACCGCGACGGGGAGCTGTTTTTT.